Presented here are 10 T cell receptor beta chains from one specimen sequenced in a study of blood T cell repertoires in COVID-19. The assay was immunoSEQ multiplex PCR, and TCRdb's table has in-frame clones only and misses some. The data show about 63,000 clones, about 88% seen once. The specimen sequenced was peripheral blood. These receptor sequences come from a human donor in a cohort sampled during active COVID-19.

The CDR3 DNA follows: TGTGCCAGCAGCTTATTCACATCCAGGTCCGATGGCATTCAGTACTTC. Its protein product is CASSLFTSRSDGIQYF. This chain connects TRBV7-9 to TRBJ2-4; D not resolved. The length of the CDR3 is 16 residues. The V end lost 2 bases, the J end lost 9 bases, and 20 bases lay between the germline ends. The germline V gene encodes CDR1 SEHNR and CDR2 FQNEAQ (reference sequence).

The J gene is TRBJ1-1, the V gene TRBV18; 8 bases are shared with TRBD1. The CDR3 totals 16 residues. CDR1 KGHSH and CDR2 LQKENI come from the germline V gene. V gave up 3 bases and J gave up 3 bases; unmatched junction bases: 9. The CDR3 sequence is CASSPSRGLDDTEAFF. CDR3 in DNA: TGTGCCAGCTCACCGTCCAGGGGGCTTGATGACACTGAAGCTTTCTTT.

The chain joins TRBV4-1 to TRBJ2-5; 9 nucleotides line up with TRBD1. The germline gives CDR1 MGHRA, CDR2 YSYEKL. V lost 4 bases, J lost 2 bases, and 5 bases stayed unmatched. The CDR3 contains 15 residues. CDR3 sequence reads: CASSRGQGGQETQYF. CDR3 in DNA: TGCGCCAGCAGCCGGGGACAGGGAGGGCAAGAGACCCAGTACTTC.

The gene calls are TRBV15 and TRBJ2-5; 10 bases match TRBD2. The trim removed 0 bases at V and 5 bases at J, leaving 12 bases unmatched. The CDR3 has 18 amino acids. Per germline, CDR1 LNHNV and CDR2 YYDKDF (reference sequence). CDR3 in DNA: TGTGCCACCAGCAGAGAATGGGTTAGCGGGAGGTCCCGGGAGACCCAGTACTTC. Residues: CATSREWVSGRSRETQYF.

CDR3 amino acids: CSARPGGTEAFF. CDR3 bases: TGCAGCGCCCGACCGGGGGGCACTGAAGCTTTCTTT. The V call is TRBV29-1, the J call TRBJ1-1; the D gene is possibly TRBD1 (5 bases). This CDR3 is 12 amino acids long. Per germline, CDR1 SQVTM and CDR2 ANQGSEA. Between the trimmed V and J ends, which lost 7 bases and 4 bases, there was a span of 13 bases. Drawing the rest from reference TRBV29-1 and TRBJ1-1, the complete variable domain is SAVISQKPSRDICQRGTSLTIQCQVDSQVTMMFWYRQQPGQSLTLIATANQGSEATYESGFVIDKFPISRPNLTFSTLTVSNMSPEDSSIYLCSARPGGTEAFFGQGTRLTVV.

The V gene is TRBV4-2, the J gene TRBJ1-4; possibly TRBD1 for D (6 bases). The CDR3 length is 18 residues. V shed 0 bases and J shed 5 bases, with 19 bases lying between them. CDR1 LGHNA and CDR2 YNFKEQ come from the germline V gene. The CDR3: CASSQDWGQGKDNEKLFF. The CDR3 DNA reads as TGTGCCAGCAGCCAAGATTGGGGACAAGGAAAGGACAATGAAAAACTGTTTTTT.

A few counts support this clone. The chain employs TRBV19 and TRBJ1-5; possibly TRBD1 for D (6 bases). This CDR3 contains 13 residues. V dropped 5 bases and J dropped 5 bases, with 10 bases sitting between them. Germline V gives CDR1 LNHDA, CDR2 SQIVND (reference sequence). CDR3 in DNA: TGTGCCAGTAGTCGGGACACCGATCAGCCCCAGCATTTT. It translates to CASSRDTDQPQHF.

The rearrangement joins TRBV5-5 to TRBJ2-1; D may be TRBD2 (6 bases). Trimming removed 0 bases from V and 8 bases from J, with 15 bases in between. The CDR3 extends over 15 amino acids. Germline assignment: CDR1 SGHKS and CDR2 YYEKEE (reference sequence). DNA of the CDR3: TGTGCCAGCAGCTTGGTCGGGAGTGGAGGGGATGAGCAGTTCTTC. Its translation: CASSLVGSGGDEQFF.

The V and J genes are TRBV7-2 and TRBJ2-2, with D tentatively TRBD2 (5 bases). V was clipped by 6 bases and J by 9 bases, with 14 bases between them. This CDR3 spans 13 amino acids. Germline-derived CDR1 and CDR2 are SGHTA and FQGNSA. CDR3 protein: CASSKDTGRELFF. As DNA, the CDR3 is TGTGCCAGCAGTAAAGACACGGGAAGGGAGCTGTTTTTT.

This chain connects TRBV6-2 or TRBV6-3 to TRBJ2-7, with D perhaps matching TRBD2 (7 bases). CDR3 length: 18 amino acids. In germline, CDR1 is MNHEY, CDR2 SVGEGT. With 0 bases removed from V and 0 bases from J, the gap between germline ends came to 18 bases. For the CDR3, the DNA is TGTGCCAGCAGTTACTCGTTGAATCGGGGGGCAAGCTCCTACGAGCAGTACTTC. It encodes CASSYSLNRGASSYEQYF.